This T cell receptor beta chain was retrieved from a study of T-cell memory formation after mild COVID-19. MiXCR was run by TCRdb on the 5' RACE reads, yielding one entry per CDR3 protein. The sample has about 90,000 distinct CDR3 sequences, around 15% seen once; the top ten hold around two fifths. Notes on the study in general: Clones contracting over day 15 to 85 were CD4/CD8 balanced, with later expanders leaning CD4+. Among contracting clones, CD4+ were mainly CM/EM and CD8+ enriched in EMRA.

The CDR3 is made up of 14 amino acids. Germline CDR1 is SGDLS and CDR2 is YYNGEE. V was clipped by 3 bases and J by 6 bases, with 16 bases between them. This clonotype was seen ten or more times. Its cognate antigen is unknown. The origin of this receptor is a man aged 18 to 30 who had mild COVID-19 (a few samples of this study predate the infection). Cell type and time point are not known. Specimen: PBMCs or a T cell subset sorted from them (not recorded which). The chain couples TRBV9 to TRBJ2-7; D tentatively reads TRBD1 or TRBD2 (5 bases each). For the CDR3, the DNA is TGTGCCAGCAGCGGAACCGGATGGGGGTCCGAGCAGTACTTC. It specifies CASSGTGWGSEQYF.